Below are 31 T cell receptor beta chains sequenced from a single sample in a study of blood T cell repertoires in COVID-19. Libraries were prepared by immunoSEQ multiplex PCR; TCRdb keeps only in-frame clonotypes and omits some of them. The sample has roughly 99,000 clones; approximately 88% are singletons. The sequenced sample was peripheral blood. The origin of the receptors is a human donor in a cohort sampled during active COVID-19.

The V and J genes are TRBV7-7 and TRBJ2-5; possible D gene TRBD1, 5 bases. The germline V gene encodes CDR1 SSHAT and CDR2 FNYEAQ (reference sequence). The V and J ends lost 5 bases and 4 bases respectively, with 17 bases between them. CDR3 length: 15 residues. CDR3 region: CASSPVPGQGETQYF. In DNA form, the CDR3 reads TGTGCCAGCAGCCCAGTACCAGGGCAGGGAGAGACCCAGTACTTC.

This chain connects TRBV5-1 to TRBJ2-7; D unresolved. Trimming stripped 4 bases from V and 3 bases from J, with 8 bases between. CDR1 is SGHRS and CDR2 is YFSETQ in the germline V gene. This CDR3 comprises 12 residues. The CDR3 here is CASSLYGYEQYF. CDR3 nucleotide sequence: TGCGCCAGCAGCCTATACGGCTACGAGCAGTACTTC. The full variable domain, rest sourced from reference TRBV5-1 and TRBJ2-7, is KAGVTQTPRYLIKTRGQQVTLSCSPISGHRSVSWYQQTPGQGLQFLFEYFSETQRNKGNFPGRFSGRQFSNSRSEMNVSTLELGDSALYLCASSLYGYEQYFGPGTRLTVT.

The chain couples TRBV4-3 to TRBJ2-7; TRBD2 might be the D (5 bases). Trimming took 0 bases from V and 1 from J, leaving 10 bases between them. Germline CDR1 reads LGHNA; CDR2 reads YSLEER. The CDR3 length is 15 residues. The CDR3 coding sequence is TGCGCCAGCAGCCAAGAATCGGGCGGGTCCTACGAGCAGTACTTC. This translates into CASSQESGGSYEQYF.

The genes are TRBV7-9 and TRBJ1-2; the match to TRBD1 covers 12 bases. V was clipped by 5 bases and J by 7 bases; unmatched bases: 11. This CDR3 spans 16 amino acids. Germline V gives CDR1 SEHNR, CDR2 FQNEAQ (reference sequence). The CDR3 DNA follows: TGTGCCAGCAGCCAAATCCCGGGACAGGGGGCGGGTGGCTACACCTTC. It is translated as CASSQIPGQGAGGYTF.

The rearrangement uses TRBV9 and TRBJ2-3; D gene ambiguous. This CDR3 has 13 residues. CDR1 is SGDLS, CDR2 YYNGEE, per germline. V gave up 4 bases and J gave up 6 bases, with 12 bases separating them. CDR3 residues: CASSPGLRDTQYF. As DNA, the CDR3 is TGTGCCAGCAGCCCCGGGTTGCGGGATACGCAGTATTTT.

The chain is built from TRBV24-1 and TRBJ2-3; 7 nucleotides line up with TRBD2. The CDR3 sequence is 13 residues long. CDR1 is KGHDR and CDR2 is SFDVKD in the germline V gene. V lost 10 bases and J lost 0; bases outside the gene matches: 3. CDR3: CATALASTDTQYF. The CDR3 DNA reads TGTGCCACGGCACTAGCGAGCACAGATACGCAGTATTTT.

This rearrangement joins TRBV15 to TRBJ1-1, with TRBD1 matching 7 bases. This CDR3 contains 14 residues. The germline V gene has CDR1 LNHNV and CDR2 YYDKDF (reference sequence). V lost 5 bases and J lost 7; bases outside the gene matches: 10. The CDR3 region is CATSPGGFDSEAFF. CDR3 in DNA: TGTGCCACCAGCCCAGGGGGGTTCGACAGTGAAGCTTTCTTT.

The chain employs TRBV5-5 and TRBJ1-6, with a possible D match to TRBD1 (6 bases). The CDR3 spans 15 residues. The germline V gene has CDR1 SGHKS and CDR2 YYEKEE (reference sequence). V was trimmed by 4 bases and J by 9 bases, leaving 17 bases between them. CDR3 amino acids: CASSAPQGLGSPLHF. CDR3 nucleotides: TGTGCCAGCAGCGCACCTCAGGGGTTGGGTTCACCCCTCCACTTT.

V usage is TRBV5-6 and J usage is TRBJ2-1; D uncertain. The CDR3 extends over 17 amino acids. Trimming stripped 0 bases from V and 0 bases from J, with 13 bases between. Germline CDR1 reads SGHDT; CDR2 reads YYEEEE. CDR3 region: CASSLAYAASSYNEQFF. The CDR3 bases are TGTGCCAGCAGCTTGGCGTATGCGGCTTCCTCCTACAATGAGCAGTTCTTC.

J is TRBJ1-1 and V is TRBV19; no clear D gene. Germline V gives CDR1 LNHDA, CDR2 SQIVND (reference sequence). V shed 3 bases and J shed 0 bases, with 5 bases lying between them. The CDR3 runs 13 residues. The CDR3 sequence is CASSIRMNTEAFF. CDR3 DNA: TGTGCCAGTAGTATCAGGATGAACACTGAAGCTTTCTTT.

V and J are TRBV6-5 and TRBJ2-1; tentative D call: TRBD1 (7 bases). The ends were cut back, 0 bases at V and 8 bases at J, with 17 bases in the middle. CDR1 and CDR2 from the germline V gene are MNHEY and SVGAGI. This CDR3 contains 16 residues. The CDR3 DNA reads TGTGCCAGCAGTTACTCGAAGACAGGGAGGATCGATGAGCAGTTCTTC. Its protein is CASSYSKTGRIDEQFF.

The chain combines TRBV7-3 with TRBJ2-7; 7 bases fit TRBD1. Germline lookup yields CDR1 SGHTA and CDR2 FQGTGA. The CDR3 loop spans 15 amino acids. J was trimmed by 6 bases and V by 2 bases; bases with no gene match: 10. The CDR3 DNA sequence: TGTGCCAGCAGCTTATTTCCAGGGGGATCCACCGAGCAGTACTTC. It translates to CASSLFPGGSTEQYF.

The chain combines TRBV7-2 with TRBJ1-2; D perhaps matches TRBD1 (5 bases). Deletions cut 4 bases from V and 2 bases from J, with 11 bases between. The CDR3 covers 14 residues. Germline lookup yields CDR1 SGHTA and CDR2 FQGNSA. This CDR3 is CASSSHDRNYGYTF. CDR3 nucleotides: TGTGCCAGCAGCTCCCATGACAGAAACTATGGCTACACCTTC.

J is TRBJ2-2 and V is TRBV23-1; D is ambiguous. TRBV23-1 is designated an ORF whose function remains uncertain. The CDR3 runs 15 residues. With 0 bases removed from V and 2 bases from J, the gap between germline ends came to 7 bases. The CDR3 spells CASSQSNSNTGELFF. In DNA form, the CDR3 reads TGCGCCAGCAGTCAATCGAACAGCAACACCGGGGAGCTGTTTTTT.

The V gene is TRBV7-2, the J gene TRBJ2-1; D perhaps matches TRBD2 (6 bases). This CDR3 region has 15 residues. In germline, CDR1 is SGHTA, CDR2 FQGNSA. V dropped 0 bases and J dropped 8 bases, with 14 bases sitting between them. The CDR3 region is CASSLASGWGDEQFF. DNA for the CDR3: TGTGCCAGCAGCTTAGCGTCGGGTTGGGGGGATGAGCAGTTCTTC.

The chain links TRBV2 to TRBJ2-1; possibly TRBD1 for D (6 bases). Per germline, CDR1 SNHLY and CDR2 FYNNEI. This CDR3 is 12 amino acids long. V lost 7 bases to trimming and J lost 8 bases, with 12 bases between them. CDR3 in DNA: TGTGCCAGCAAAACAGGGTTCGATGAGCAGTTCTTC. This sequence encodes CASKTGFDEQFF.

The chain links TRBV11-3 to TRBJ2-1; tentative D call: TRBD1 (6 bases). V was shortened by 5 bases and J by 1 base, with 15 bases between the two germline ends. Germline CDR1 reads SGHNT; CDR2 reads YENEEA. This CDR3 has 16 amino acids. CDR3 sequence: CASSLRTALSYNEQFF. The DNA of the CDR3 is TGTGCCAGCAGCCTGCGGACAGCTCTATCCTACAATGAGCAGTTCTTC.

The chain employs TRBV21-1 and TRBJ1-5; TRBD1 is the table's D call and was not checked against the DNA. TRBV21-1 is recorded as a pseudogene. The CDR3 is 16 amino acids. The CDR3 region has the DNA TGTGCCAGCAGCAAAGCGGGGACAGGGTCTCATCAGCCCCAGCATTTT. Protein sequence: CASSKAGTGSHQPQHF.

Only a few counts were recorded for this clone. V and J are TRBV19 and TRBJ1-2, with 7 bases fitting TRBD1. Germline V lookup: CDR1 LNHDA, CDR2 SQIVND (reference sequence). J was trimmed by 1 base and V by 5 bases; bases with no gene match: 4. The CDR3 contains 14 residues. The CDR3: CASSPGTVNYGYTF. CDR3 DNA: TGTGCCAGTAGTCCCGGGACAGTTAACTATGGCTACACCTTC. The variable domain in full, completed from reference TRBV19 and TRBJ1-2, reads DGGITQSPKYLFRKEGQNVTLSCEQNLNHDAMYWYRQDPGQGLRLIYYSQIVNDFQKGDIAEGYSVSREKKESFPLTVTSAQKNPTAFYLCASSPGTVNYGYTFGSGTRLTVV.

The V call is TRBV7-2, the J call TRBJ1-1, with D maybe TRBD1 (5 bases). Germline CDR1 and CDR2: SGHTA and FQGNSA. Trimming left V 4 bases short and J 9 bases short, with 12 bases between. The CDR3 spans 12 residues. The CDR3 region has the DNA TGTGCCAGCAGCTCACAGGTTAGCCAAGCTTTCTTT. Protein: CASSSQVSQAFF.

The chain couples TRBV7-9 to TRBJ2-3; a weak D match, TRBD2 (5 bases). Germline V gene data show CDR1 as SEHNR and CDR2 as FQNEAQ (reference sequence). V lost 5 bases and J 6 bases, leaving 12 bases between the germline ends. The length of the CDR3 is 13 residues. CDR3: CASSPRGPDTQYF. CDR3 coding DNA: TGTGCCAGCAGCCCCCGGGGTCCTGATACGCAGTATTTT.

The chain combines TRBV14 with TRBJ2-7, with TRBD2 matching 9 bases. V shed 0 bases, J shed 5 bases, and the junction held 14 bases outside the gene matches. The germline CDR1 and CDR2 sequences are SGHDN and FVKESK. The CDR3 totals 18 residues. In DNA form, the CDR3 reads TGTGCCAGCAGCCAAGAGGCTTGGTATAGCGGGAGTTCGGACGAGCAGTACTTC. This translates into CASSQEAWYSGSSDEQYF. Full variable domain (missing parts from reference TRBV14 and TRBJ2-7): EAGVTQFPSHSVIEKGQTVTLRCDPISGHDNLYWYRRVMGKEIKFLLHFVKESKQDESGMPNNRFLAERTGGTYSTLKVQPAELEDSGVYFCASSQEAWYSGSSDEQYFGPGTRLTVT.

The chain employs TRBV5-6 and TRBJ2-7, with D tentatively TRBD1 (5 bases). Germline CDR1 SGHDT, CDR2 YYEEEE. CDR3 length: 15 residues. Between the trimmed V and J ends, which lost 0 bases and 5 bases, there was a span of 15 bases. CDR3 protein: CASSLEFSGRDEQYF. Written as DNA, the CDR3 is TGTGCCAGCAGCTTGGAGTTCTCAGGCAGGGACGAGCAGTACTTC.

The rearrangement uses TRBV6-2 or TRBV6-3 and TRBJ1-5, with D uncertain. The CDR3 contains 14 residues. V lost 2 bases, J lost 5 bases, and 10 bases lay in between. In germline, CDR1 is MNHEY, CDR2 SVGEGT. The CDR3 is CASSYLVSDQPQHF. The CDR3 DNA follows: TGTGCCAGCAGTTACCTCGTATCGGATCAGCCCCAGCATTTT.

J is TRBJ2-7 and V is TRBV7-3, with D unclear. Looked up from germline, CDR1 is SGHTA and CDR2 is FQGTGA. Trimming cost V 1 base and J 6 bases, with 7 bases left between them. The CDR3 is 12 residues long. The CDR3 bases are TGTGCCAGCAGCTTAATAGGCGGCGAGCAGTACTTC. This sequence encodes CASSLIGGEQYF.

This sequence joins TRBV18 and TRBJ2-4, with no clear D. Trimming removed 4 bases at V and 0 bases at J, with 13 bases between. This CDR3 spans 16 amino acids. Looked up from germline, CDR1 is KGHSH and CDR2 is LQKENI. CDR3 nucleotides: TGTGCCAGCTCACTGAACGGTGCCCTAGCCAAAAACATTCAGTACTTC. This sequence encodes CASSLNGALAKNIQYF.

The CDR3 bases are TGTGCCAGCAGCTCGACGAGACTAGCGGGATCAAGCACAGATACGCAGTATTTT. Translating gives CASSSTRLAGSSTDTQYF. The rearrangement uses TRBV7-8 and TRBJ2-3; 11 bases agree with TRBD2. Germline values: CDR1 SGHVS, CDR2 FQNEAQ. There are 18 residues in the CDR3. The V gene end was trimmed by 4 bases and the J gene end by 0 bases; junction bases not matched to a gene: 9. The whole variable domain, remainder taken from reference TRBV7-8 and TRBJ2-3, is GAGVSQSPRYKVAKRGQDVALRCDPISGHVSLFWYQQALGQGPEFLTYFQNEAQLDKSGLPSDRFFAERPEGSVSTLKIQRTQQEDSAVYLCASSSTRLAGSSTDTQYFGPGTRLTVL.

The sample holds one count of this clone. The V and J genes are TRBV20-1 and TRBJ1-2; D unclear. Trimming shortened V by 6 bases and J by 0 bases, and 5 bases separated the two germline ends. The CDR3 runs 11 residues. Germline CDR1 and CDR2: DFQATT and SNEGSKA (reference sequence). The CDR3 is CSAVSNYGYTF. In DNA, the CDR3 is TGCAGTGCCGTATCTAACTATGGCTACACCTTC.

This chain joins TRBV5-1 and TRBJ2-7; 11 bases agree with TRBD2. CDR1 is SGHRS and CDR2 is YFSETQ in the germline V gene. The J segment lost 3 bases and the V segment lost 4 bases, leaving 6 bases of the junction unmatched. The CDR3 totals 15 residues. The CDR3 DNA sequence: TGCGCCAGCAGCCCGGACGGGACTAGCGGCTACGAGCAGTACTTC. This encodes CASSPDGTSGYEQYF.

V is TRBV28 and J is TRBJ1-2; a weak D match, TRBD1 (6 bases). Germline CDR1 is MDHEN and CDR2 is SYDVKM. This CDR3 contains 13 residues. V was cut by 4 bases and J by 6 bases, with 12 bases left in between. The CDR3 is CASSSHRADGYTF. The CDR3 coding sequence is TGTGCCAGCAGTTCCCACAGGGCAGATGGCTACACCTTC.

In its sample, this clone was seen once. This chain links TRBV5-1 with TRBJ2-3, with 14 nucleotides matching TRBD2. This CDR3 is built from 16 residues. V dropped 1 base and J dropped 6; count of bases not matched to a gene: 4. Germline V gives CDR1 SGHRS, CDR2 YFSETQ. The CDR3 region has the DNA TGCGCCAGCAGCTTGCTGACTAGCGGGAGGGTGGATACGCAGTATTTT. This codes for CASSLLTSGRVDTQYF.